A single sample is the source of the 21 T cell receptor beta chains below, sequenced in a study of T cells in Graves' hyperthyroidism and ophthalmopathy. The TCR beta CDR3 regions underwent amplification using RNA transcripts as the source. Researchers ran a first-round RT-PCR on the TCR CDR3 using the HTBI primer set. TCRdb used MiXCR to reprocess the multiplex PCR reads, holding one entry per CDR3 protein. The data contain a few hundred thousand distinct CDR3 sequences, around 50% of them singletons. Sequencing was performed on peripheral blood or thyroid tissue (not recorded which). The source is an adult woman with Graves' disease, either hyperthyroidism or ophthalmopathy (not recorded which).

The table lists this clonotype with a few counts. This chain links TRBV7-2 with TRBJ2-5, with unresolved D. V was trimmed by 3 bases and J by 5 bases, leaving 7 bases between them. Germline V CDR1 and CDR2: SGHTA, FQGNSA. This CDR3 contains 12 residues. The DNA of the CDR3 is TGTGCCAGCAGCTTTAACAGTGAGACCCAGTACTTC. Translated: CASSFNSETQYF.

This chain joins TRBV7-9 and TRBJ1-4; D gene uncertain. From germline, CDR1 is SEHNR and CDR2 FQNEAQ (reference sequence). This CDR3 comprises 16 residues. Between the trimmed V and J ends, which lost 2 bases and 2 bases, there was a span of 12 bases. The CDR3 sequence: CASSLWASGTNEKLFF. Written as DNA, the CDR3 is TGTGCCAGCAGCTTATGGGCTAGCGGGACTAATGAAAAACTGTTTTTT.

The chain uses TRBV7-9 and TRBJ2-7; 10 bases align to TRBD2. The CDR3 has 14 residues. The V and J ends lost 4 bases and 4 bases, in that order; junction bases with no gene match: 4. The germline gives CDR1 SEHNR, CDR2 FQNEAQ (reference sequence). The CDR3 spells CASSSTGLAYEQYF. The CDR3 DNA is TGTGCCAGCAGCTCAACGGGACTAGCGTACGAGCAGTACTTC.

The chain combines TRBV6-2 or TRBV6-3 with TRBJ1-1; no clear D. CDR3 length equals 13 residues. Germline V gene sequence: CDR1 MNHEY, CDR2 SVGEGT. V was trimmed by 2 bases and J by 2 bases, leaving 6 bases between them. CDR3 protein: CASSYDGNTEAFF. In DNA, the CDR3 is TGTGCCAGCAGTTACGACGGTAACACTGAAGCTTTCTTT.

Notes on this clonotype: Since a much larger clone is just one base distant, this may be a read error. V and J are TRBV29-1 and TRBJ2-5, with a possible D match to TRBD2 (7 bases). V lost 5 bases, J lost 5 bases, and 18 bases lay in between. This CDR3 region has 14 residues. The germline V gene has CDR1 SQVTM and CDR2 ANQGSEA. CDR3 nucleotide sequence: TGCAGCGTTAAGGGGGGGGGGGGAGAGGAGACCCAGTACTTC. The encoded protein is CSVKGGGGEETQYF. Drawing the rest from reference TRBV29-1 and TRBJ2-5, the complete variable domain is SAVISQKPSRDICQRGTSLTIQCQVDSQVTMMFWYRQQPGQSLTLIATANQGSEATYESGFVIDKFPISRPNLTFSTLTVSNMSPEDSSIYLCSVKGGGGEETQYFGPGTRLLVL.

This chain connects TRBV15 to TRBJ2-7; TRBD1 matches at 7 bases. The CDR3 covers 15 residues. Trimming removed 8 bases from V and 3 bases from J; junction bases left unmatched: 13. Germline CDR1 is LNHNV and CDR2 is YYDKDF (reference sequence). The DNA for the CDR3 is TGTGCCACCGGTAACAGGGGCGGAAAGATCTACGAGCAGTACTTC. Its protein is CATGNRGGKIYEQYF.

The chain has TRBV7-2 and TRBJ1-2; perhaps TRBD1 as D (5 bases). V was trimmed by 1 base and J by 4 bases, leaving 13 bases between them. The germline gives CDR1 SGHTA, CDR2 FQGNSA. The CDR3 length is 15 residues. CDR3 DNA: TGTGCCAGCAGCTTAGGGGCGGGGGAGACCTATGGCTACACCTTC. This codes for CASSLGAGETYGYTF.

The chain links TRBV7-9 to TRBJ2-5; D may correspond to TRBD1 or TRBD2 (6 bases each). CDR3 length: 15 amino acids. V was shortened by 2 bases and J by 5 bases, with 15 bases between the two germline ends. The germline V gene encodes CDR1 SEHNR and CDR2 FQNEAQ (reference sequence). CDR3 sequence (DNA): TGTGCCAGCAGCTTAATCCTCGGGGGCGAGGAGACCCAGTACTTC. Protein sequence: CASSLILGGEETQYF.

V and J are TRBV7-9 and TRBJ2-7, with D perhaps being TRBD1 or TRBD2 (6 bases each). The germline V gene has CDR1 SEHNR and CDR2 FQNEAQ (reference sequence). V lost 6 bases and J 5 bases, leaving 23 bases between the germline ends. The CDR3 has 16 residues. The DNA of the CDR3 is TGTGCCAGCAGTCCTCCTCTCGAAAGGGGGGTTCACGAGCAGTACTTC. Residues: CASSPPLERGVHEQYF.

V is TRBV7-3 and J is TRBJ2-5; no clear D. The germline V and J ends were trimmed by 0 bases and 9 bases, with 2 bases remaining between them. Germline loops: CDR1 SGHTA, CDR2 FQGTGA. This CDR3 spans 10 amino acids. DNA of the CDR3: TGTGCCAGCAGCTTAACGTCCCAGTACTTC. Residues: CASSLTSQYF.

Ten or more counts support this clonotype. CDR3 region: CASSLEEERGLGNTIYF. The CDR3 DNA sequence: TGTGCCAGCAGCTTGGAGGAGGAGAGGGGGCTAGGAAACACCATATATTTT. The chain employs TRBV5-5 and TRBJ1-3; 7 bases line up with TRBD1. Germline lookup yields CDR1 SGHKS and CDR2 YYEKEE (reference sequence). This CDR3 comprises 17 residues. J was trimmed by 4 bases and V by 0 bases; bases with no gene match: 10.

The sample holds many counts of this clonotype. V is TRBV20-1 and J is TRBJ1-4; 7 nucleotides line up with TRBD1. The CDR3 spans 16 residues. V was clipped by 4 bases and J by 3 bases; unmatched bases: 11. Germline V lookup: CDR1 DFQATT, CDR2 SNEGSKA (reference sequence). CDR3 residues: CSAMNLKGAANEKLFF. The CDR3, as DNA: TGCAGTGCTATGAATCTTAAGGGGGCGGCTAATGAAAAACTGTTTTTT.

Regarding this clonotype: A read error is possible here, since a much larger clone lies one base away. The chain employs TRBV20-1 and TRBJ2-2, with a weak D call TRBD2 (5 bases). Germline values: CDR1 DFQATT, CDR2 SNEGSKA (reference sequence). The CDR3 length is 13 residues. CDR3 region: CSASMGNTGELLF. CDR3 coding DNA: TGCAGTGCTAGTATGGGGAACACCGGGGAGCTGCTTTTT.

This clonotype was seen ten or more times. The chain links TRBV2 to TRBJ2-7; TRBD1 aligns across 10 bases. CDR3 size: 14 residues. Germline V lookup: CDR1 SNHLY, CDR2 FYNNEI. With V trimmed by 6 bases and J by 3 bases, 5 bases remained unmatched. This CDR3 reads CASRPGTGDYEQYF. As DNA, the CDR3 is TGTGCCAGCAGACCCGGGACAGGGGACTACGAGCAGTACTTC. Using reference TRBV2 and TRBJ2-7 for the parts outside the CDR3, the full variable domain is EPEVTQTPSHQVTQMGQEVILRCVPISNHLYFYWYRQILGQKVEFLVSFYNNEISEKSEIFDDQFSVERPDGSNFTLKIRSTKLEDSAMYFCASRPGTGDYEQYFGPGTRLTVT.

CDR3 loop: CSVEVSPDDQHLAYEQYF. CDR3 nucleotide sequence: TGCAGCGTTGAAGTTTCGCCCGACGACCAGCATTTGGCCTACGAGCAGTACTTC. V is TRBV29-1 and J is TRBJ2-7, with D unresolved. The V and J ends lost 1 base and 2 bases respectively, with 24 bases between them. This CDR3 is built from 18 residues. The germline V gene encodes CDR1 SQVTM and CDR2 ANQGSEA.

Only one count was recorded for this clonotype. The chain has TRBV20-1 and TRBJ2-2, with D perhaps TRBD1 (6 bases). From germline, CDR1 is DFQATT and CDR2 SNEGSKA (reference sequence). The CDR3 runs 14 residues. Trimming removed 5 bases from V and 6 bases from J, with 16 bases in between. Here the CDR3 reads CSALHRVQAGELFF. The CDR3 nucleotides read TGCAGTGCTCTACACAGGGTTCAGGCCGGGGAGCTGTTTTTT.

This clonotype was observed many times. This rearrangement joins TRBV25-1 to TRBJ2-5; TRBD1 is a possible D gene (5 bases). CDR3 length: 14 residues. Germline assignment: CDR1 MGHDK and CDR2 SYGVNS. V was trimmed by 1 base and J by 1 base, leaving 7 bases between them. The CDR3 region has the DNA TGTGCCAGCAGTGAATGGGGCCTCCAAGAGACCCAGTACTTC. Protein: CASSEWGLQETQYF.

CDR3 region: CASSPGSGSSYEQYF. CDR3 nucleotide sequence: TGTGCCAGCAGCCCTGGGAGCGGTAGCTCCTACGAGCAGTACTTC. The chain links TRBV7-7 to TRBJ2-7; maybe TRBD2 (5 bases). The CDR3 extends over 15 amino acids. Germline CDR1 is SSHAT and CDR2 is FNYEAQ (reference sequence). Trimming left V 5 bases short and J 0 bases short, with 14 bases between.

The chain is built from TRBV9 and TRBJ1-1; the match to TRBD1 covers 7 bases. Germline trimming cut 2 bases from V and 6 bases from J; bases unmatched to any gene: 19. CDR3 length: 18 amino acids. From germline, CDR1 is SGDLS and CDR2 YYNGEE. Here the CDR3 reads CASSVEDRWRQGRAEAFF. The DNA for the CDR3 is TGTGCCAGCAGCGTTGAAGATCGGTGGCGACAGGGTCGAGCTGAAGCTTTCTTT.

This clonotype was observed at least ten times. V is TRBV7-9 and J is TRBJ2-7; 9 bases fit TRBD1. Germline loops: CDR1 SEHNR, CDR2 FQNEAQ (reference sequence). The CDR3 is 14 amino acids. After removal of 6 bases from V and 2 bases from J, the junction contained 5 bases not matched to a gene. The CDR3: CASRPTGGPYEQYF. The CDR3 nucleotides are TGTGCCAGCAGACCGACAGGGGGGCCCTACGAGCAGTACTTC.

CDR3 bases: TGTGCCAGCAGCTTAGTAGGCGGGACAGGGACAGGGGGTTCACCCCTCCACTTT. It is translated as CASSLVGGTGTGGSPLHF. This chain connects TRBV7-6 to TRBJ1-6, with 11 bases fitting TRBD1. Germline CDR1 is SGHVS and CDR2 is FNYEAQ. The V segment lost 1 base and the J segment 9 bases; nucleotides outside the gene matches: 11. The CDR3 extends over 18 amino acids.